This T cell receptor (beta chain) appears in the sequencing data of a study of blood T cell repertoires in COVID-19. The trim removed 1 base at V and 9 bases at J, leaving 9 bases unmatched. Germline CDR1 SGDLS, CDR2 YYNGEE. The CDR3 spans 16 residues. Libraries were prepared by immunoSEQ multiplex PCR; TCRdb keeps only in-frame clonotypes and omits some of them. The sample comprises about 140,000 clones, approximately 80% of which are singletons, and around 1.5% rests with the top ten. This clonotype was sampled from a human donor in a cohort sampled during active COVID-19. The chain joins TRBV9 to TRBJ2-1, with 11 bases matching TRBD2. The sample comprised peripheral blood. The CDR3 nucleotides read TGTGCCAGCAGCGTATTCGGACTAGCGGGTATCGGTGAGCAGTTCTTC. This encodes CASSVFGLAGIGEQFF.